This TCR beta chain was recorded in a study of T cells in Graves' hyperthyroidism and ophthalmopathy. This clonotype was seen a handful of times. The V gene's germline CDR1 is SGHAT and CDR2 FQNNGV. V was cut by 0 bases and J by 6 bases, with 16 bases left in between. The CDR3 has 16 residues. What was amplified from RNA transcripts were TCR beta CDR3 regions. RT-PCR in the first round (using the HTBI primer set) targeted the TCR CDR3. From the multiplex PCR reads, TCRdb called clonotypes with MiXCR, one entry per CDR3 protein. The sample has roughly 570,000 distinct CDR3 sequences; around 46% are singletons.

The material sequenced was peripheral blood or thyroid tissue (not recorded which). The V and J genes are TRBV11-2 and TRBJ2-3; D gene uncertain. This clonotype originated in an adult woman with Graves' disease, either hyperthyroidism or ophthalmopathy (not recorded which). CDR3 in amino acids: CASSLDRAEIVDTQYF. The CDR3 nucleotides read TGTGCCAGCAGCTTAGATCGGGCAGAGATCGTGGATACGCAGTATTTT.